This T cell receptor beta chain derives from a study of Tregs in tolerant kidney transplant recipients. The J segment lost 4 bases and the V segment lost 4 bases, leaving 3 bases of the junction unmatched. The CDR3 covers 13 residues. Germline V CDR1 and CDR2: MGHRA, YSYEKL. The table came from immunoSEQ multiplex PCR; TCRdb's copy has only in-frame clones and leaves some out. The sample includes some 62,000 clones, 95% to 98% of them seen just once. The chain links TRBV4-1 to TRBJ2-7, with 8 bases that match TRBD1. The receptor's source is a human donor who received a combined kidney and bone marrow transplant. Sequenced here: Tregs from blood, sampled before the transplant. CDR3 region: CASSRDRGYEQYF. The CDR3 nucleotides read TGCGCCAGCAGCCGAGACAGGGGTTACGAGCAGTACTTC.